Listed below are T cell receptor beta chains from one sample, sequenced in a study of shared clonotypes between healthy human individuals. The repertoire was sequenced with immunoSEQ multiplex PCR; TCRdb's copy has only in-frame clones and lacks some. The data hold approximately 470,000 clones, with approximately 78% observed a single time. Specimen: PBMCs. These receptor sequences come from a woman between 40 and 55 years old in good health. Some clones in this sample may be carry-over from other donors' samples. The CDR3 runs from the conserved cysteine through the conserved F or W. Each record gives: CDR3 length, clone size, V gene, D gene, J gene, CDR3 DNA, CDR3 protein. The D gene is left open where the match is weak. Rows give clone size only sometimes, using once, few, many, or a class for an expanded clone.

length: 17
size: .
V: TRBV5-1
D: TRBD1
J: TRBJ2-5
DNA: TGCGCCAGCAGCTTTAATACTCCGGGACAGGGGGGTGAGACCCAGTACTTC
CDR3: CASSFNTPGQGGETQYF

length: 17
size: .
V: TRBV28
D: .
J: TRBJ1-4
DNA: TGTGCCAGCAGTTTATTTGCAGGGGACCACGCGGGGGAAAAACTGTTTTTT
CDR3: CASSLFAGDHAGEKLFF

length: 14
size: .
V: TRBV11-3
D: .
J: TRBJ2-3
DNA: TGTGCCAGCAGCTTAGATAGGGCCACCGATACGCAGTATTTT
CDR3: CASSLDRATDTQYF

length: 13
size: .
V: TRBV7-3
D: TRBD2
J: TRBJ2-1
DNA: TGTGCCAGCACGGCGGGAGGGCCCAATGAGCAGTTCTTC
CDR3: CASTAGGPNEQFF

length: 16
size: .
V: TRBV27
D: TRBD2
J: TRBJ2-1
DNA: TGTGCCAGCAGACCCGGAGCGGGAGCACCCTACAATGAGCAGTTCTTC
CDR3: CASRPGAGAPYNEQFF

length: 16
size: .
V: TRBV5-8
D: .
J: TRBJ2-5
DNA: TGTGCCAGCAGCTTGTGGACCGGACAGATCCAAGAGACCCAGTACTTC
CDR3: CASSLWTGQIQETQYF

length: 14
size: few
V: TRBV19
D: .
J: TRBJ1-5
DNA: TGTGCCAGTAGCCCTGGGGATGGCAATCAGCCCCAGCATTTT
CDR3: CASSPGDGNQPQHF

length: 13
size: .
V: TRBV6-6
D: .
J: TRBJ2-7
DNA: TGTGCCAGCAGTTACGCCCCGTTACGCGAGCAGTACTTC
CDR3: CASSYAPLREQYF

length: 14
size: .
V: TRBV9
D: .
J: TRBJ1-3
DNA: TGTGCCAGCAGCGTTGGAGTGCCGGGAAACACCATATATTTT
CDR3: CASSVGVPGNTIYF

length: 15
size: .
V: TRBV28
D: TRBD1
J: TRBJ2-7
DNA: TGTGCCAGCAGTACTGGAACAGGGGTCCCTACCGAGCAGTACTTC
CDR3: CASSTGTGVPTEQYF

length: 14
size: .
V: TRBV27
D: .
J: TRBJ2-7
DNA: TGTGCCAGCAGTTTAGGTCAGAACTCCTACGAGCAGTACTTC
CDR3: CASSLGQNSYEQYF

length: 15
size: .
V: TRBV19
D: .
J: TRBJ2-3
DNA: TGTGCCAGTAGTAAGGACCCCGCTAGCACAGATACGCAGTATTTT
CDR3: CASSKDPASTDTQYF

length: 15
size: .
V: TRBV30
D: TRBD2
J: TRBJ2-1
DNA: TGTGCCTGGAAGTTCGTAGCGGGAGGGAAGAATGAGCAGTTCTTC
CDR3: CAWKFVAGGKNEQFF

length: 16
size: .
V: TRBV27
D: TRBD1
J: TRBJ2-3
DNA: TGTGCCAGCAGTCGTTGGACAGGGGACTCCACAGATACGCAGTATTTT
CDR3: CASSRWTGDSTDTQYF

length: 14
size: .
V: TRBV19
D: .
J: TRBJ2-2
DNA: TGTGCCAGCAAACAGGGAGTCTTCACCGGGGAGCTGTTTTTT
CDR3: CASKQGVFTGELFF

length: 13
size: .
V: TRBV6-1
D: .
J: TRBJ2-3
DNA: TGTGCCAGCAAAGGGGGGGTACGAGATACGCAGTATTTT
CDR3: CASKGGVRDTQYF

length: 15
size: many
V: TRBV7-9
D: .
J: TRBJ1-4
DNA: TGTGCCAGCAGCTCCTACGGAGGTGGAGATGAAAAACTGTTTTTT
CDR3: CASSSYGGGDEKLFF

length: 16
size: .
V: TRBV18
D: TRBD2
J: TRBJ2-1
DNA: TGTGCCAGCTCACCAAGCCTAGCGGGAGCCGGCGATGAGCAGTTCTTC
CDR3: CASSPSLAGAGDEQFF

length: 15
size: .
V: TRBV4-1
D: TRBD1
J: TRBJ2-1
DNA: TGCGCCAGCAGCCGTGGACAGGGCTCCTACAATGAGCAGTTCTTC
CDR3: CASSRGQGSYNEQFF

length: 15
size: .
V: TRBV10-3
D: .
J: TRBJ2-7
DNA: TGTGCCATCAGTGACCTAAACAGGGGGGGCTACGAGCAGTACTTC
CDR3: CAISDLNRGGYEQYF

length: 14
size: .
V: TRBV28
D: TRBD1
J: TRBJ2-5
DNA: TGTGCCAGCAGTCTGACCGGGACAGGGGGGATTCGGTACTTC
CDR3: CASSLTGTGGIRYF

length: 14
size: .
V: TRBV5-1
D: TRBD1
J: TRBJ1-1
DNA: TGCGCCAGCAGCGGGGGACAGGGGGACACTGAAGCTTTCTTT
CDR3: CASSGGQGDTEAFF

length: 15
size: few
V: TRBV7-3
D: TRBD2
J: TRBJ2-1
DNA: TGTGCCAGCAGCCTAAGCGGGATGACTAGCAATGAGCAGTTCTTC
CDR3: CASSLSGMTSNEQFF

length: 14
size: .
V: TRBV6-5
D: TRBD1
J: TRBJ1-2
DNA: TGTGCCAGCAGTTCCACACAGGGGTCGGTTGGCTACACCTTC
CDR3: CASSSTQGSVGYTF

length: 15
size: .
V: TRBV4-2
D: TRBD1
J: TRBJ2-4
DNA: TGTGCCAGCAGCCCACAGGGGGACCAAGGAAACATTCAGTACTTC
CDR3: CASSPQGDQGNIQYF

length: 14
size: .
V: TRBV28
D: .
J: TRBJ2-3
DNA: TGTGCCAGCCGGCACCGGGACAGCACAGATACGCAGTATTTT
CDR3: CASRHRDSTDTQYF

length: 15
size: few
V: TRBV6-5
D: .
J: TRBJ2-7
DNA: TGTGCCAGCAGTTACTTAGCGGAAACCTCCTACGAGCAGTACTTC
CDR3: CASSYLAETSYEQYF

length: 13
size: .
V: TRBV29-1
D: TRBD2
J: TRBJ2-7
DNA: TGCAGCGTAGATGCTAGCGGGAGAAGCGAGCAGTACTTC
CDR3: CSVDASGRSEQYF

length: 14
size: .
V: TRBV6-4
D: TRBD1
J: TRBJ2-2
DNA: TGTGCCAGCCGACAGGGATCAAATCTCGGGGAGCTGTTTTTT
CDR3: CASRQGSNLGELFF

length: 14
size: .
V: TRBV28
D: .
J: TRBJ1-2
DNA: TGTGCCAGCAGACCCGTCGGGGGCGCGAGGGGCTACACCTTC
CDR3: CASRPVGGARGYTF

length: 15
size: .
V: TRBV11-2
D: .
J: TRBJ2-2
DNA: TGTGCCAGCAGCCCCCGAGGCAGGGCCACCGGGGAGCTGTTTTTT
CDR3: CASSPRGRATGELFF

length: 15
size: .
V: TRBV13
D: TRBD2
J: TRBJ2-5
DNA: TGTGCCAGCAGCCTCCGACTAGCGGGAGCGGAGACCCAGTACTTC
CDR3: CASSLRLAGAETQYF

length: 12
size: .
V: TRBV29-1
D: .
J: TRBJ1-2
DNA: .
CDR3: CSVGPGTLTGTF

length: 15
size: .
V: TRBV11-1
D: .
J: TRBJ2-5
DNA: TGTGCCAGCAGCTTAACCGGGACACGCCAAGAGACCCAGTACTTC
CDR3: CASSLTGTRQETQYF

length: 19
size: .
V: TRBV7-2
D: .
J: TRBJ1-5
DNA: TGTGCCAGCAGCCTCTTTGCAGGGGTTGGGTTGGGAAGCAATCAGCCCCAGCATTTT
CDR3: CASSLFAGVGLGSNQPQHF

length: 15
size: .
V: TRBV5-6
D: .
J: TRBJ2-7
DNA: TGTGCCAGCAGCTTGCGGCGGGTTCGAACCTACGAGCAGTACTTC
CDR3: CASSLRRVRTYEQYF

length: 15
size: .
V: TRBV5-1
D: TRBD1
J: TRBJ1-5
DNA: TGCGCCAGCAGCTTGGGGGGACAGGCCGGGCAGCCCCAGCATTTT
CDR3: CASSLGGQAGQPQHF